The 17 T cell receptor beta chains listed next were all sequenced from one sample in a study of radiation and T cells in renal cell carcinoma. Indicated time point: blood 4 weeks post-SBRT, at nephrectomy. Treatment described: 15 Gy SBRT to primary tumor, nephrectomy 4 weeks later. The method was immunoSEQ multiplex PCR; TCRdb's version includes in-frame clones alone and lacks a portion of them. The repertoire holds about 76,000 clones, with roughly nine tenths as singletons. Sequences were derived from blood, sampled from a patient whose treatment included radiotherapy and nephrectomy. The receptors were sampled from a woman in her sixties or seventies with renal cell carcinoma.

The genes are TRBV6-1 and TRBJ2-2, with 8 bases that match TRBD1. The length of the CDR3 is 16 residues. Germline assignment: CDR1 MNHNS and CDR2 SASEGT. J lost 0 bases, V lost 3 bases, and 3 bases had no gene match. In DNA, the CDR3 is TGTGCCAGCAGTGATAGACAGGGGACGAACACCGGGGAGCTGTTTTTT. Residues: CASSDRQGTNTGELFF.

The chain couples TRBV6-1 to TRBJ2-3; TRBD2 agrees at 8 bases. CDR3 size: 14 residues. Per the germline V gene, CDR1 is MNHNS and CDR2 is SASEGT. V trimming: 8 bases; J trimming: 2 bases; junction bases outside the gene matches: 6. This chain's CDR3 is CASVLAVFTDTQYF. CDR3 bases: TGTGCCAGCGTACTAGCGGTATTCACAGATACGCAGTATTTT.

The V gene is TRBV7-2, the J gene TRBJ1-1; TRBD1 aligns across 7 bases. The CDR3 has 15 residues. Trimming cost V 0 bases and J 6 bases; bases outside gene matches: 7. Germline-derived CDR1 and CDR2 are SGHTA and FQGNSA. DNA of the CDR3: TGTGCCAGCAGCTTAGCCGCCAGGGGGATCGCTGAAGCTTTCTTT. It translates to CASSLAARGIAEAFF.

The CDR3 sequence: CAWTILTDSPLHF. The CDR3 region has the DNA TGTGCCTGGACCATCTTGACAGATTCACCCCTCCACTTT. The V call is TRBV30, the J call TRBJ1-6, with a possible D match to TRBD1 (5 bases). This CDR3 has 13 residues. CDR1 is GTSNPN and CDR2 is SVGIG in the germline V gene (reference sequence). The V gene lost 4 bases and the J gene lost 8 bases, with 12 bases spanning the gap.

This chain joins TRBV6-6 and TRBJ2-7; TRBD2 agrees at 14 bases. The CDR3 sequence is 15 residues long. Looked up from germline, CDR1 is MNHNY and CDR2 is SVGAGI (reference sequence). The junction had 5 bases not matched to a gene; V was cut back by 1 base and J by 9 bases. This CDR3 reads CASSYFGTSGGGQYF. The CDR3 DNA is TGTGCCAGCAGTTACTTCGGGACTAGCGGGGGAGGGCAGTACTTC.

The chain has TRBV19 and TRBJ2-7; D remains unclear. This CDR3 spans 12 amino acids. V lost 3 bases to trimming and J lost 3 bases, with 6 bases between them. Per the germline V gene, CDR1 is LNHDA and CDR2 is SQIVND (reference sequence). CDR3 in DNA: TGTGCCAGTAGTATGGGTGGCTACGAGCAGTACTTC. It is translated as CASSMGGYEQYF.

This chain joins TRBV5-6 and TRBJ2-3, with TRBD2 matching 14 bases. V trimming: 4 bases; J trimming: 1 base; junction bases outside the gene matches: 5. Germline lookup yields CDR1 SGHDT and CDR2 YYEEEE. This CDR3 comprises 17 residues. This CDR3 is CASSIPGLAGGTDTQYF. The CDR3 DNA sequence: TGTGCCAGCAGCATCCCGGGACTAGCGGGGGGCACAGATACGCAGTATTTT. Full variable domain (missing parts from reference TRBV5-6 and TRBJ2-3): DAGVTQSPTHLIKTRGQQVTLRCSPKSGHDTVSWYQQALGQGPQFIFQYYEEEERQRGNFPDRFSGHQFPNYSSELNVNALLLGDSALYLCASSIPGLAGGTDTQYFGPGTRLTVL.

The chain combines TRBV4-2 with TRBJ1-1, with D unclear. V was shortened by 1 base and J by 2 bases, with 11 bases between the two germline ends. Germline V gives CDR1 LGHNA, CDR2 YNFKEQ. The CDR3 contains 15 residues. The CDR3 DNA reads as TGTGCCAGCAGCCAAGTATTAGGCACTAACACTGAAGCTTTCTTT. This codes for CASSQVLGTNTEAFF.

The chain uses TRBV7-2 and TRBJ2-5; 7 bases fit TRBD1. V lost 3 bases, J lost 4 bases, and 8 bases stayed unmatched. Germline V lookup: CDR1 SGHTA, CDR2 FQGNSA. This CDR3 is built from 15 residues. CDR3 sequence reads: CASSFRDSIRETQYF. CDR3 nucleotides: TGTGCCAGCAGCTTCCGGGACAGTATACGAGAGACCCAGTACTTC.

CDR3 region: CASSAGWQETQYF. CDR3 in DNA: TGTGCCAGCAGTGCAGGGTGGCAAGAGACCCAGTACTTC. The rearrangement joins TRBV6-1 to TRBJ2-5, with D perhaps matching TRBD1 (5 bases). Germline V gene lookup returns CDR1 MNHNS and CDR2 SASEGT. This CDR3 spans 13 amino acids. The V end lost 4 bases, the J end lost 2 bases, and 8 bases lay between the germline ends.

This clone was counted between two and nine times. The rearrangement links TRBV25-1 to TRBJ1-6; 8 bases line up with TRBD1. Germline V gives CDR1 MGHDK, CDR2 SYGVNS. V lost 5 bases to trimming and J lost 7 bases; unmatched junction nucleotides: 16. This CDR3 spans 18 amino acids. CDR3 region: CASSRILSGTGENSPLHF. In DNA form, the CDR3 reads TGTGCCAGCAGTAGAATTCTTTCCGGGACAGGCGAGAATTCACCCCTCCACTTT.

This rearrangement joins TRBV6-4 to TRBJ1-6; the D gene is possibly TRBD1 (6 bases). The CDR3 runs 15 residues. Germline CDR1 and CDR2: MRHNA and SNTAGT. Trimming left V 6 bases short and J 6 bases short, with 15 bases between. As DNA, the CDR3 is TGTGCCAGCAGGGAGACTGGGGGCATTAATTCACCCCTCCACTTT. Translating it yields CASRETGGINSPLHF.

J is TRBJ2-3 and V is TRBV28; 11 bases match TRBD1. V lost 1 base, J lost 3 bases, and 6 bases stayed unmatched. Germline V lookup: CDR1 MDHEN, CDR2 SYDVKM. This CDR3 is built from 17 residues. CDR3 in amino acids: CASSLSFGTGGTDTQYF. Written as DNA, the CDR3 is TGTGCCAGCAGTTTATCGTTCGGGACAGGGGGAACAGATACGCAGTATTTT.

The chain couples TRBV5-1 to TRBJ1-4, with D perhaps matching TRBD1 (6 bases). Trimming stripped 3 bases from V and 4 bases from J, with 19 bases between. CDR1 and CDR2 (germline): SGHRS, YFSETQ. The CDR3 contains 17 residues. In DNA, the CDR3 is TGCGCCAGCAGCTCGGACCCCGCGGGAGGGGGTAATGAAAAACTGTTTTTT. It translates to CASSSDPAGGGNEKLFF.

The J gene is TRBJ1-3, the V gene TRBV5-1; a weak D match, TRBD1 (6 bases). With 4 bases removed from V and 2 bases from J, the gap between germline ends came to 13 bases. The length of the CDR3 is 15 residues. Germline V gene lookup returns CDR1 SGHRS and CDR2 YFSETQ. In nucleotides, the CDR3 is TGCGCCAGCAGCAAGGGACATTCGACTGGAAACACCATATATTTT. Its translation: CASSKGHSTGNTIYF.

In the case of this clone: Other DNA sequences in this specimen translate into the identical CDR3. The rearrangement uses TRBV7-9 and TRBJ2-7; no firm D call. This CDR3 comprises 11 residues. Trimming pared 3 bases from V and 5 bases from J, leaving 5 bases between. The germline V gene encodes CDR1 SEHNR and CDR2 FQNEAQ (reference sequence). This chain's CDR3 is CASSFLNEQYF. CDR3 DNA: TGTGCCAGCAGCTTCTTGAACGAGCAGTACTTC. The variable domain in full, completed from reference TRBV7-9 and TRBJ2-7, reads DTGVSQNPRHKITKRGQNVTFRCDPISEHNRLYWYRQTLGQGPEFLTYFQNEAQLEKSRLLSDRFSAERPKGSFSTLEIQRTEQGDSAMYLCASSFLNEQYFGPGTRLTVT.

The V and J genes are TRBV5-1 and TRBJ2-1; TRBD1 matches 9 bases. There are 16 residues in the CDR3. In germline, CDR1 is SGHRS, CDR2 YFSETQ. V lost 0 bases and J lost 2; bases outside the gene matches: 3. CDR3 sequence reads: CASSLVGTGTYNEQFF. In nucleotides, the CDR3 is TGCGCCAGCAGCTTGGTAGGGACAGGGACCTACAATGAGCAGTTCTTC.